This TCR beta chain is drawn from a study of identical twins. This clonotype was found a few times. Its specificity is unknown. Study conclusions and caveats: Zero-insertion analyses could be partly confounded by invariant MAIT and iNKT cells.

Template switching, a step in the protocol, added a universal primer site, and cDNA carried unique molecular identifiers. TCRdb re-derived calls from the 5' RACE reads in MiXCR, one entry per CDR3 protein. The sample lists about 720,000 distinct CDR3 sequences, 15% to 20% occurring once. The V gene end was trimmed by 4 bases and the J gene end by 9 bases; junction bases not matched to a gene: 8. The germline gives CDR1 SEHNR, CDR2 FQNEAQ (reference sequence). This CDR3 has 15 residues. The same sample was also used in a study of T cells expressing NK-cell markers. That source reports: Specificity for HCMV among expanded NKG2C+ T cell clones was not established.

The sequence was obtained from a woman aged 18-30 years in good health. The material sequenced was PBMCs. The chain is built from TRBV7-9 and TRBJ2-1; 11 nucleotides match TRBD2. CDR3 sequence: CASSSGTSGWVEQFF. CDR3 DNA: TGTGCCAGCAGCTCCGGGACTAGCGGATGGGTTGAGCAGTTCTTC.